This T cell receptor (beta chain) comes out of a study of early T cells in non-severe SARS-CoV-2 infection. Across the whole study: Chains were unpaired, as sequencing was done on bulk RNA from unsorted whole blood.

TCRdb passed the 5' RACE reads through MiXCR, listing each CDR3 protein once. This sample carries tens of thousands of distinct CDR3 sequences, around 10% of them seen once, and the ten largest clones take around 8%. This clonotype was seen at least ten times. Germline CDR1 reads MRHNA; CDR2 reads SNTAGT. The V end was cut by 8 bases, the J end by 5 bases, with 23 bases between. The length of the CDR3 is 16 residues. V usage is TRBV6-4 and J usage is TRBJ2-3; D possibly matches TRBD1 or TRBD2 (5 bases each). The clonotype was recovered from an adult who was a healthcare worker with PCR-confirmed SARS-CoV-2 infection or an uninfected control (not recorded which). The sequencing here drew on whole blood, taken at baseline. As DNA, the CDR3 is TGTGCCAGCTCCCAGGCGTCCGGGACCCAGGGAGATACGCAGTATTTT. Its translation: CASSQASGTQGDTQYF.